This TCR beta chain was retrieved from a study of T cell changes during pregnancy in multiple sclerosis. The data were produced by immunoSEQ multiplex PCR, yet TCRdb's version contains in-frame clones alone and is incomplete. This table holds about 76,000 clones, around 90% found once. V was shortened by 9 bases and J by 8 bases, with 19 bases between the two germline ends. The CDR3 length is 14 residues. Germline CDR1 LNHDA, CDR2 SQIVND (reference sequence). V and J are TRBV19 and TRBJ1-4, with D maybe TRBD1 (6 bases). Sequenced here: peripheral blood, sampled after pregnancy. The sequence was collected from a female donor in good health, enrolled as a control in a pregnancy study. This CDR3 is CASRLAGAGEKLFF. Here the CDR3 DNA reads TGTGCCAGCCGTCTAGCGGGGGCCGGGGAAAAACTGTTTTTT. The full variable domain, in which reference TRBV19 and TRBJ1-4 provide the parts outside the CDR3, is DGGITQSPKYLFRKEGQNVTLSCEQNLNHDAMYWYRQDPGQGLRLIYYSQIVNDFQKGDIAEGYSVSREKKESFPLTVTSAQKNPTAFYLCASRLAGAGEKLFFGSGTQLSVL.